This TCR beta chain comes out of a study of molecular identifiers for immune sequencing clone quantification. In this sample, this clonotype turned up many times. TCRdb independently ran MiXCR on the PCR reads; one entry per CDR3 protein. The data show 60,000 to 80,000 distinct CDR3 sequences, about a fifth seen once. Looked up from germline, CDR1 is DFQATT and CDR2 is SNEGSKA (reference sequence). The J segment lost 6 bases and the V segment lost 2 bases, leaving 5 bases of the junction unmatched. This CDR3 spans 14 amino acids. The TCR sequence derives from a human donor in good health. Some libraries in this study had Jurkat cell RNA spiked in. The genes are TRBV20-1 and TRBJ1-4, with 8 bases lining up with TRBD1. Sequencing used naive CD8+ T cells from blood, with Jurkat cell RNA spiked in. Subset noted: FACS-sorted CD8+CD4-CCR7+CD45RA+ naive T cells. CDR3 in DNA: TGCAGTGCTAGACGTCAGGGGGCCTATGAAAAACTGTTTTTT. This codes for CSARRQGAYEKLFF.